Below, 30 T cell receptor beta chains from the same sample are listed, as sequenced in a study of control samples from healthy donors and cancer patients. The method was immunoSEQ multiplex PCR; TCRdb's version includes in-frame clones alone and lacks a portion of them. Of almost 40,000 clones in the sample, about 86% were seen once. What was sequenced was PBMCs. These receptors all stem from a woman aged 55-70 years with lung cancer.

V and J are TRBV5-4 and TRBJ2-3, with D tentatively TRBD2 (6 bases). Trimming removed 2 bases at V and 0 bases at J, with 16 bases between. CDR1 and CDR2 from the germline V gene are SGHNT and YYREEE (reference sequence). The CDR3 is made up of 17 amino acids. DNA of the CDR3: TGTGCCAGCAGCTTAGAACCGGGAGCTGGAAGCACAGATACGCAGTATTTT. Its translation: CASSLEPGAGSTDTQYF.

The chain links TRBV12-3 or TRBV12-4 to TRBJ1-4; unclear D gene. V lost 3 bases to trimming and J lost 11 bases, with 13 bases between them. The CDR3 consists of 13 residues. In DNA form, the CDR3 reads TGTGCCAGCAGTTTCCCACCTCCGGAGAAACTGTTTTTT. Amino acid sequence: CASSFPPPEKLFF.

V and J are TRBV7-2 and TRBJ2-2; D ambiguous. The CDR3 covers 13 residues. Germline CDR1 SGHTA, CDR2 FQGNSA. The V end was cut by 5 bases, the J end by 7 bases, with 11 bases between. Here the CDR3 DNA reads TGTGCCAGCAGCCTAGATCGAGGCGGGGAGCTGTTTTTT. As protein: CASSLDRGGELFF.

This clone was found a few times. CDR3 amino acids: CASRGDSFNQPQHF. In DNA form, the CDR3 reads TGTGCCAGCAGAGGGGACAGCTTCAATCAGCCCCAGCATTTT. The chain joins TRBV2 to TRBJ1-5; 7 nucleotides agree with TRBD1. Trimming at V came to 6 bases and at J to 3 bases, leaving 5 bases not matched to a gene. In germline, CDR1 is SNHLY, CDR2 FYNNEI. This CDR3 comprises 14 residues.

The CDR3 DNA reads TGCGCCAGCAGCCAAGATCGTAAGGTTTTTTTATCTACTAGCACAGATACGCAGTATTTT. It is translated as CASSQDRKVFLSTSTDTQYF. The genes are TRBV4-3 and TRBJ2-3, with unresolved D. This CDR3 has 20 amino acids. Germline lookup yields CDR1 LGHNA and CDR2 YSLEER. V lost 0 bases and J 0 bases, leaving 22 bases between the germline ends.

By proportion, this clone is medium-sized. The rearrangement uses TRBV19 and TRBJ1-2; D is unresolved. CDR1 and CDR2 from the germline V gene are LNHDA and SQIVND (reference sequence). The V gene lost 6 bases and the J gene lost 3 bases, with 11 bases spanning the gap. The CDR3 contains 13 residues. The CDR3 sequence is CASRLTRDYGYTF. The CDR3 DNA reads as TGTGCCAGTAGGCTAACCCGGGACTATGGCTACACCTTC.

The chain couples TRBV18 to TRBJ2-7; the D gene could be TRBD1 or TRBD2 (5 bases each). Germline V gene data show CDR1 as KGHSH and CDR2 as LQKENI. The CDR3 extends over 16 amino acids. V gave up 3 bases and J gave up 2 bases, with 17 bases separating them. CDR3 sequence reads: CASSPATGSGTYEQYF. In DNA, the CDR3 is TGTGCCAGCTCACCCGCAACAGGCAGCGGAACCTACGAGCAGTACTTC.

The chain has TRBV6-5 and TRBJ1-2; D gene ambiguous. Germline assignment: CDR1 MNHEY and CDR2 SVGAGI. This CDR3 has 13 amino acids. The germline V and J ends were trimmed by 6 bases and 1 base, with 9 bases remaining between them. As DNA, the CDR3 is TGTGCCAGCAGGGAGGACGGTAACTATGGCTACACCTTC. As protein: CASREDGNYGYTF.

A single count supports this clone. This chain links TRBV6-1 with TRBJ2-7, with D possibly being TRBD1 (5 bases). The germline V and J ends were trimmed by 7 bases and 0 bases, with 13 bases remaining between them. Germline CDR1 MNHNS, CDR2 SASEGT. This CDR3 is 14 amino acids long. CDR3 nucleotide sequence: TGTGCCAGCAATTCGACAGTAGACTCCTACGAGCAGTACTTC. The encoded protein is CASNSTVDSYEQYF.

The CDR3 DNA reads as TGTGCCAGCAGCTCGAACCAGCCGAACACTGAAGCTTTCTTT. Its translation is CASSSNQPNTEAFF. The V call is TRBV7-9, the J call TRBJ1-1, with D unresolved. The CDR3 totals 14 residues. Trimming left V 4 bases short and J 1 base short, with 10 bases between. Germline V gene data show CDR1 as SEHNR and CDR2 as FQNEAQ (reference sequence).

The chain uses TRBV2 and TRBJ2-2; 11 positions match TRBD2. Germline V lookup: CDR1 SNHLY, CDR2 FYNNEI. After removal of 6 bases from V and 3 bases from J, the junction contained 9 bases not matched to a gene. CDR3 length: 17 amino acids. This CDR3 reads CASSLDLGLADTGELFF. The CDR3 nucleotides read TGTGCCAGCAGCCTAGACCTGGGACTAGCGGACACCGGGGAGCTGTTTTTT.

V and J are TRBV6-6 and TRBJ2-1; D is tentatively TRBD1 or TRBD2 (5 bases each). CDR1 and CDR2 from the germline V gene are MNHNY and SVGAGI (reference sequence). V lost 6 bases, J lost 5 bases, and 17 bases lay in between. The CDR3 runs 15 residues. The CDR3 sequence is CASSSSGTANNEQFF. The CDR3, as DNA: TGTGCCAGCAGCTCATCCGGGACGGCCAACAATGAGCAGTTCTTC.

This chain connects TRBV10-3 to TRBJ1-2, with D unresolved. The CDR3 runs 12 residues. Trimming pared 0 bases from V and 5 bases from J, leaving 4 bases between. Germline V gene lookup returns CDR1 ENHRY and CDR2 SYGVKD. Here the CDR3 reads CAISESGYGYTF. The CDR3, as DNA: TGTGCCATCAGTGAGTCAGGGTATGGCTACACCTTC.

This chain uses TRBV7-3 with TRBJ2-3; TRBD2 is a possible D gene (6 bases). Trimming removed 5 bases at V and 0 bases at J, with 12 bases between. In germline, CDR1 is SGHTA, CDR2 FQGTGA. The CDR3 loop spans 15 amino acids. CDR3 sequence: CASSPAGGSTDTQYF. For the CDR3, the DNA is TGTGCCAGCAGCCCTGCCGGGGGTAGCACAGATACGCAGTATTTT.

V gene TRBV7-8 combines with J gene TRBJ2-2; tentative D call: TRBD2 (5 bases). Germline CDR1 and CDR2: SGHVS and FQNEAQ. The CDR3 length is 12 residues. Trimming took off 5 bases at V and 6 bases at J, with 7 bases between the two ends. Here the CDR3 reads CASSRRAGELFF. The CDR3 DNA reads TGTGCCAGCAGCCGGCGGGCCGGGGAGCTGTTTTTT.

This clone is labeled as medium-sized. The CDR3 protein is CASSKLAGRGYNEQFF. The CDR3, as DNA: TGTGCCAGCAGTAAATTAGCGGGACGGGGTTACAATGAGCAGTTCTTC. The chain combines TRBV6-2 or TRBV6-3 with TRBJ2-1, with 8 bases fitting TRBD2. This CDR3 region has 16 residues. The germline CDR1 and CDR2 sequences are MNHEY and SVGEGT. The ends lost 5 bases at V and 4 bases at J; junction bases unmatched: 10.

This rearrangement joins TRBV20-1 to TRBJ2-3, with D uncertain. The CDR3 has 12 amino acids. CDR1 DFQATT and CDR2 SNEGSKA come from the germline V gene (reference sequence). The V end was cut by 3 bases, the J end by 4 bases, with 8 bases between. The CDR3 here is CSASNEPDTQYF. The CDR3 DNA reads TGCAGTGCTAGTAACGAGCCAGATACGCAGTATTTT.

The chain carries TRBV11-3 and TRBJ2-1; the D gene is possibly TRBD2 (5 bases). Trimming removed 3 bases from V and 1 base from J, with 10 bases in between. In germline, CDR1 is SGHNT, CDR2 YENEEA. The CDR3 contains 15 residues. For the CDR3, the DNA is TGTGCCAGCAGCTTCGGCGAGGGATCCTACAATGAGCAGTTCTTC. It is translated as CASSFGEGSYNEQFF.

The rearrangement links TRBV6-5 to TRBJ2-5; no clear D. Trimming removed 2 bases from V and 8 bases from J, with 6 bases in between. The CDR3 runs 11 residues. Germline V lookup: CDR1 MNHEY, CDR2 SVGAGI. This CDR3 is CASSYRDTQYF. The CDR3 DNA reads TGTGCCAGCAGTTACCGAGACACCCAGTACTTC.

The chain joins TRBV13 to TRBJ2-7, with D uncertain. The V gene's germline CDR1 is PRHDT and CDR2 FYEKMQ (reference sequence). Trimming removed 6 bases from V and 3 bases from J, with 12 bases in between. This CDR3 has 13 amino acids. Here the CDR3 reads CASSLIPNYEQYF. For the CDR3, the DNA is TGTGCCAGCAGTTTAATACCGAACTACGAGCAGTACTTC.

The CDR3 reads CASLGVGRDFGFF. In DNA form, the CDR3 reads TGTGCCAGCCTCGGGGTAGGACGGGACTTTGGTTTCTTT. The chain uses TRBV28 and TRBJ1-1; tentatively, D is TRBD1 (5 bases). This CDR3 comprises 13 residues. Trimming cost V 8 bases and J 13 bases, with 23 bases left between them. The germline V gene has CDR1 MDHEN and CDR2 SYDVKM. Full variable domain (outside the CDR3, taken from reference TRBV28 and TRBJ1-1): DVKVTQSSRYLVKRTGEKVFLECVQDMDHENMFWYRQDPGLGLRLIYFSYDVKMKEKGDIPEGYSVSREKKERFSLILESASTNQTSMYLCASLGVGRDFGFFGQGTRLTVV.

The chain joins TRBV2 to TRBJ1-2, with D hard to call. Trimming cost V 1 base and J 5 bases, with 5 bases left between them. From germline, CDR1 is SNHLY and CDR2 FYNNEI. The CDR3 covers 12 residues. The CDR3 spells CASSEEGYGYTF. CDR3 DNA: TGTGCCAGCAGTGAAGAAGGATATGGCTACACCTTC.

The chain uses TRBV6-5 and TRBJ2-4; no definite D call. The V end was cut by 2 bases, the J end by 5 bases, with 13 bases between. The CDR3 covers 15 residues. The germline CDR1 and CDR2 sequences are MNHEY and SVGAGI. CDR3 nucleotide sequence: TGTGCCAGCAGTTACCCGGACCACAGAGAAAACATTCAGTACTTC. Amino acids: CASSYPDHRENIQYF.

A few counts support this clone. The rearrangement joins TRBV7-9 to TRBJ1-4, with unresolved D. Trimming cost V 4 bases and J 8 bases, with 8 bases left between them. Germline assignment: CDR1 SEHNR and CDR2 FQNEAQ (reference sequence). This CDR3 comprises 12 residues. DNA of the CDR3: TGTGCCAGCAGCTCTAGTAGGGAAAAACTGTTTTTT. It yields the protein CASSSSREKLFF. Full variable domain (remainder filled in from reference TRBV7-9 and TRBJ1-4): DTGVSQNPRHKITKRGQNVTFRCDPISEHNRLYWYRQTLGQGPEFLTYFQNEAQLEKSRLLSDRFSAERPKGSFSTLEIQRTEQGDSAMYLCASSSSREKLFFGSGTQLSVL.

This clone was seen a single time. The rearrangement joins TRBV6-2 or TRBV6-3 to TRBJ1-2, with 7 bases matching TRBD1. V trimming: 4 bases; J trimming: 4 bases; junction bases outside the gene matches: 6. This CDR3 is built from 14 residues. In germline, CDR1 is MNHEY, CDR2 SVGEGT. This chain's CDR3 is CASSSPGTAYGYTF. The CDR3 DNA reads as TGTGCCAGCAGTTCCCCGGGGACAGCCTATGGCTACACCTTC.

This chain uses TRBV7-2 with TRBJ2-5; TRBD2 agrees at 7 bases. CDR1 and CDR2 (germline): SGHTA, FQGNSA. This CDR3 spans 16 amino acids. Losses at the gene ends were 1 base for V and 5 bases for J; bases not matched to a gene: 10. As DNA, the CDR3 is TGTGCCAGCAGCTTAGACCCCGACAGCGGGAAGGAGACCCAGTACTTC. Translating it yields CASSLDPDSGKETQYF.

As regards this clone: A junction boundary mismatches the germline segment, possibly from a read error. CDR3 in amino acids: CASSLRAGTNGQFF. As DNA, the CDR3 is TGTGCCAGCAGCTTACGGGCAGGGACGAATGGGCAGTTCTTC. The rearrangement links TRBV11-3 to TRBJ2-1; D could derive from TRBD1 or TRBD2 (5 bases each). The CDR3 length is 14 residues. The germline CDR1 and CDR2 sequences are SGHNT and YENEEA.

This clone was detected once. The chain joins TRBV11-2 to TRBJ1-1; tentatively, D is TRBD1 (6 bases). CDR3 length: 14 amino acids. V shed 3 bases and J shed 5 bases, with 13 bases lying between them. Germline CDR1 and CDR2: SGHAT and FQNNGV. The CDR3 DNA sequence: TGTGCCAGCAGCTTGACAGGTCAAGGTACTGAAGCTTTCTTT. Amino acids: CASSLTGQGTEAFF.

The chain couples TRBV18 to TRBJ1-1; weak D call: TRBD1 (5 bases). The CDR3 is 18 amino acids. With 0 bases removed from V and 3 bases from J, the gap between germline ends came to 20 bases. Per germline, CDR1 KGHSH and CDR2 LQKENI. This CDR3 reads CASSPPPGGGEWDTEAFF. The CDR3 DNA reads TGTGCCAGCTCACCACCCCCCGGGGGAGGAGAATGGGACACTGAAGCTTTCTTT.

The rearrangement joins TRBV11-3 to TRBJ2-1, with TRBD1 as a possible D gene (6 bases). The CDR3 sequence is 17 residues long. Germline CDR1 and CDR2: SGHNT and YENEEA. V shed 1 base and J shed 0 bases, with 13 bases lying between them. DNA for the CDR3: TGTGCCAGCAGCTTAGGCGAAACAGGGTCCTCCTACAATGAGCAGTTCTTC. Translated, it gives CASSLGETGSSYNEQFF.